The source of this TCR beta chain is a study of blood T cell repertoires in COVID-19. Under the authors' procedure: The authors estimated nucleated cell counts from reference gene primer amplification. Some clones are missing from TCRdb's copy, which holds only in-frame ones; the method was immunoSEQ multiplex PCR. Clone size and V and J calls were adopted from that table, with D and trimming inferred from the DNA. Seen here are about 90,000 clones, about 81% observed once, and the top ten hold 13%. The source material was peripheral blood. The source is a human donor in a cohort sampled during active COVID-19.

CDR3 nucleotides: TGTGCCAGCAGCGTAGGACTAGCGGTCCAAGAGACCCAGTACTTC. As protein: CASSVGLAVQETQYF. V is TRBV9 and J is TRBJ2-5; the match to TRBD2 covers 9 bases. The J segment lost 1 base and the V segment lost 0 bases, leaving 1 base of the junction unmatched. Germline V gives CDR1 SGDLS, CDR2 YYNGEE. The CDR3 has 15 amino acids.